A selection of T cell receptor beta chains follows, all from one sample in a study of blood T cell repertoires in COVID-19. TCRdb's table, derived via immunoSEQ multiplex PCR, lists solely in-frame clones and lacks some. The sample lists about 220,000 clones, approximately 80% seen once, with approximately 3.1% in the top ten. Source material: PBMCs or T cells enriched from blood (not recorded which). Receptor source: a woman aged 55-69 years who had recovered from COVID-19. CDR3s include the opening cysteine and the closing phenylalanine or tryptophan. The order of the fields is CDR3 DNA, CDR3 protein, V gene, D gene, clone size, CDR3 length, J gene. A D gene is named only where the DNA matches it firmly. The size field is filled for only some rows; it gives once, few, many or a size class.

CDR3nt: TGTGCCAGCAGCTTACTTGGGGGAGGAGAAGAGACCCAGTACTTC
CDR3aa: CASSLLGGGEETQYF
v_gene: TRBV5-6
d_gene: NA
abundance: NA
len: 15
j_gene: TRBJ2-5

CDR3nt: TGTGCCACCAGCCTTGACAGGGGGCCCCAAGAGACCCAGTACTTC
CDR3aa: CATSLDRGPQETQYF
v_gene: TRBV15
d_gene: TRBD1
abundance: NA
len: 15
j_gene: TRBJ2-5

CDR3nt: TGTGCCAGCCGACAAGGCTTGAATCAGCCCCAGCATTTT
CDR3aa: CASRQGLNQPQHF
v_gene: TRBV7-2
d_gene: NA
abundance: NA
len: 13
j_gene: TRBJ1-5

CDR3nt: TGCGCCAGCAGCCAACAACAGGGGGGAGACGGGGCTTTCTTT
CDR3aa: CASSQQQGGDGAFF
v_gene: TRBV4-1
d_gene: TRBD1
abundance: NA
len: 14
j_gene: TRBJ1-1

CDR3nt: TGTGCCAGCAGCTTAGTGTCCTCCTCTGGGGCCAACGTCCTGACTTTC
CDR3aa: CASSLVSSSGANVLTF
v_gene: TRBV11-2
d_gene: NA
abundance: NA
len: 16
j_gene: TRBJ2-6

CDR3nt: TGCAGTGCTAGTGATATCGACAGGATTTACTATGGCTACACCTTC
CDR3aa: CSASDIDRIYYGYTF
v_gene: TRBV20-1
d_gene: NA
abundance: few
len: 15
j_gene: TRBJ1-2

CDR3nt: TGTGCCAGCAGCTTGGGCGGGGGCTACGGCGAGCAGTACTTC
CDR3aa: CASSLGGGYGEQYF
v_gene: TRBV5-6
d_gene: NA
abundance: few
len: 14
j_gene: TRBJ2-7

CDR3nt: TGTGCCAGCTCACCCGAGACAGGCCCCATTCCGGAAGGTGAAAAACTGTTTTTT
CDR3aa: CASSPETGPIPEGEKLFF
v_gene: TRBV18
d_gene: NA
abundance: once
len: 18
j_gene: TRBJ1-4

CDR3nt: TGTGCCAGTAGTAAAATCCAGGGGTCCTATAATTCACCCCTCCACTTT
CDR3aa: CASSKIQGSYNSPLHF
v_gene: TRBV19
d_gene: NA
abundance: NA
len: 16
j_gene: TRBJ1-6

CDR3nt: TGTGCCATCAGTGGGGGACAGTCAGTCAATGAGCAGTTCTTC
CDR3aa: CAISGGQSVNEQFF
v_gene: TRBV10-3
d_gene: TRBD1
abundance: once
len: 14
j_gene: TRBJ2-1

CDR3nt: TGTGCCAGCAGCCAAGTCCGAGGCGGGGGGTATGAAAAACTGTTTTTT
CDR3aa: CASSQVRGGGYEKLFF
v_gene: TRBV3-1/TRBV3-2
d_gene: NA
abundance: NA
len: 16
j_gene: TRBJ1-4

CDR3nt: TGCGCCAGCAGCAAGGGGAGCGGGAGGAGGAACAATGAGCAGTTCTTC
CDR3aa: CASSKGSGRRNNEQFF
v_gene: TRBV5-1
d_gene: TRBD2
abundance: NA
len: 16
j_gene: TRBJ2-1

CDR3nt: TGTGCCAGCAGCCCAAGACAGGGGTTGAACACTGAAGCTTTCTTT
CDR3aa: CASSPRQGLNTEAFF
v_gene: TRBV5-4
d_gene: TRBD1
abundance: once
len: 15
j_gene: TRBJ1-1

CDR3nt: TGTGCCAGCAGTCCTGCCGGGACAGTAACCTACGAGCAGTACTTC
CDR3aa: CASSPAGTVTYEQYF
v_gene: TRBV5-6
d_gene: TRBD1
abundance: NA
len: 15
j_gene: TRBJ2-7

CDR3nt: TGTGCCAGCTCACCGAATACAGCGGACTCTGGAAACACCATATATTTT
CDR3aa: CASSPNTADSGNTIYF
v_gene: TRBV18
d_gene: NA
abundance: NA
len: 16
j_gene: TRBJ1-3

CDR3nt: TGTGCCATCAGTGACCCAGGGATCCAAGAGACCCAGTACTTC
CDR3aa: CAISDPGIQETQYF
v_gene: TRBV10-3
d_gene: NA
abundance: NA
len: 14
j_gene: TRBJ2-5

CDR3nt: TGTGCCAGCTCACCACCTTCCGGGACAGCATCGAACACTGAAGCTTTCTTT
CDR3aa: CASSPPSGTASNTEAFF
v_gene: TRBV18
d_gene: TRBD1
abundance: NA
len: 17
j_gene: TRBJ1-1

CDR3nt: TGTGCCAGCAGCCACTGGGCGGGGCATTCATCCGGAAACACCATATATTTT
CDR3aa: CASSHWAGHSSGNTIYF
v_gene: TRBV7-9
d_gene: NA
abundance: NA
len: 17
j_gene: TRBJ1-3

CDR3nt: TGTGCCAGCAGCATCGTAGCGGGAGACTACGAGCAGTACTTC
CDR3aa: CASSIVAGDYEQYF
v_gene: TRBV11-2
d_gene: TRBD2
abundance: few
len: 14
j_gene: TRBJ2-7

CDR3nt: TGCAGTGCTAGTGCCTCCGAGGTTGGCTACACCTTC
CDR3aa: CSASASEVGYTF
v_gene: TRBV20-1
d_gene: NA
abundance: NA
len: 12
j_gene: TRBJ1-2

CDR3nt: TGTGCCAGCAGTTTTCTTGGGACATACGCCGGGGAGCTGTTTTTT
CDR3aa: CASSFLGTYAGELFF
v_gene: TRBV27
d_gene: NA
abundance: NA
len: 15
j_gene: TRBJ2-2

CDR3nt: TGTGCCAGCAGCTTTGGCGGGAGCCGCTACGAGCAGTACTTC
CDR3aa: CASSFGGSRYEQYF
v_gene: TRBV7-2
d_gene: TRBD2
abundance: NA
len: 14
j_gene: TRBJ2-7

CDR3nt: TGTGCCAGCTCACCACCCACGAACACCGGGGAGCTGTTTTTT
CDR3aa: CASSPPTNTGELFF
v_gene: TRBV18
d_gene: NA
abundance: NA
len: 14
j_gene: TRBJ2-2

CDR3nt: TGTGCCAGCAGCCCGACTACAGGGGGAGGTTATGGCTACACCTTC
CDR3aa: CASSPTTGGGYGYTF
v_gene: TRBV3-1/TRBV3-2
d_gene: TRBD1
abundance: NA
len: 15
j_gene: TRBJ1-2

CDR3nt: TGTGCCAGCAGTGAAGGGGCCGCCGGTAGCTATGGCTACACCTTC
CDR3aa: CASSEGAAGSYGYTF
v_gene: TRBV6-1
d_gene: NA
abundance: NA
len: 15
j_gene: TRBJ1-2

CDR3nt: TGTGCCAGTAGTCACCCTAGCGGGAATAACGATGAGCAGTTCTTC
CDR3aa: CASSHPSGNNDEQFF
v_gene: TRBV19
d_gene: TRBD2
abundance: NA
len: 15
j_gene: TRBJ2-1

CDR3nt: TGTGCCAGCAAAAGAGCGGGGTCGAACACCGGGGAGCTGTTTTTT
CDR3aa: CASKRAGSNTGELFF
v_gene: TRBV2
d_gene: TRBD2
abundance: NA
len: 15
j_gene: TRBJ2-2

CDR3nt: TGTGCCAGCAGCAGGGGTAGCGGGGGCCCCGAGGGAGAGACCCAGTACTTC
CDR3aa: CASSRGSGGPEGETQYF
v_gene: TRBV7-2
d_gene: TRBD2
abundance: few
len: 17
j_gene: TRBJ2-5

CDR3nt: TGTGCCAGCAGTGAAACTACCCACCAGCATTTT
CDR3aa: CASSETTHQHF
v_gene: TRBV6-1
d_gene: NA
abundance: NA
len: 11
j_gene: TRBJ1-5

CDR3nt: TGTGCCAGTAGTATATCAGCGGGGAATTCCTACAATGAGCAGTTCTTC
CDR3aa: CASSISAGNSYNEQFF
v_gene: TRBV19
d_gene: TRBD2
abundance: NA
len: 16
j_gene: TRBJ2-1

CDR3nt: TGCAGTGCTGACAGGGCCTATGGCTACACCTTC
CDR3aa: CSADRAYGYTF
v_gene: TRBV20-1
d_gene: TRBD1
abundance: NA
len: 11
j_gene: TRBJ1-2

CDR3nt: TGTGCCAGCTCCCGAGCTAGCGGGAGTAGGGATGAGCAGTTCTTC
CDR3aa: CASSRASGSRDEQFF
v_gene: TRBV18
d_gene: TRBD2
abundance: NA
len: 15
j_gene: TRBJ2-1

CDR3nt: TGTGCCAGCAGCCGGGACTACAACAATGAGCAGTTCTTC
CDR3aa: CASSRDYNNEQFF
v_gene: TRBV6-4
d_gene: TRBD2
abundance: NA
len: 13
j_gene: TRBJ2-1

CDR3nt: TGTGCCAGCAGCGTAGGCCGGGGGGCCCACGAGCAGTACTTC
CDR3aa: CASSVGRGAHEQYF
v_gene: TRBV9
d_gene: NA
abundance: NA
len: 14
j_gene: TRBJ2-7

CDR3nt: TGTGCCTGGAGTCGGACAGGGGTTCTTGGCTACACCTTC
CDR3aa: CAWSRTGVLGYTF
v_gene: TRBV30
d_gene: TRBD1
abundance: once
len: 13
j_gene: TRBJ1-2

CDR3nt: TGTGCCAGCAGCCGGACTAGCGGAAGCACAGATACGCAGTATTTT
CDR3aa: CASSRTSGSTDTQYF
v_gene: TRBV13
d_gene: TRBD2
abundance: NA
len: 15
j_gene: TRBJ2-3

CDR3nt: TGCGCCAGCAGCCCAGGGGACTATAATTCACCCCTCCACTTT
CDR3aa: CASSPGDYNSPLHF
v_gene: TRBV5-1
d_gene: NA
abundance: NA
len: 14
j_gene: TRBJ1-6

CDR3nt: TGTGCCAGCAGTGAGGGGACAGCTTCTGGGGCCAACGTCCTGACTTTC
CDR3aa: CASSEGTASGANVLTF
v_gene: TRBV6-1
d_gene: TRBD1
abundance: NA
len: 16
j_gene: TRBJ2-6

CDR3nt: TGCAGTGCAAGTGGGGTAGCGGGGGGGCCGGCAGATACGCAGTATTTT
CDR3aa: CSASGVAGGPADTQYF
v_gene: TRBV20-1
d_gene: TRBD2
abundance: NA
len: 16
j_gene: TRBJ2-3

CDR3nt: TGTGCCAGCAGCTTGCCAGCGGGAGAAGAGACCCAGTACTTC
CDR3aa: CASSLPAGEETQYF
v_gene: TRBV5-4
d_gene: TRBD2
abundance: NA
len: 14
j_gene: TRBJ2-5

CDR3nt: TGCGCCAGCAGCTTGTTTGGGGGCGCTTGGGACACCGGGGAGCTGTTTTTT
CDR3aa: CASSLFGGAWDTGELFF
v_gene: TRBV5-1
d_gene: NA
abundance: NA
len: 17
j_gene: TRBJ2-2

CDR3nt: TGTGCCAGCAGAGGACAGAGAACCTTCCAAGAGACCCAGTACTTC
CDR3aa: CASRGQRTFQETQYF
v_gene: TRBV2
d_gene: NA
abundance: NA
len: 15
j_gene: TRBJ2-5

CDR3nt: TGTGCCAGCAGCTTGGCAGGGGACTATGGCTACACCTTC
CDR3aa: CASSLAGDYGYTF
v_gene: TRBV7-9
d_gene: NA
abundance: NA
len: 13
j_gene: TRBJ1-2

CDR3nt: TGCGCCAGCAGTCCGGGACTAGCGGGAGCATCCGGGGAGCTGTTTTTT
CDR3aa: CASSPGLAGASGELFF
v_gene: TRBV5-1
d_gene: TRBD2
abundance: NA
len: 16
j_gene: TRBJ2-2

CDR3nt: TGTGCCAGTAGTACTGGGACTAGCGGGAGTGATACGCAGTATTTT
CDR3aa: CASSTGTSGSDTQYF
v_gene: TRBV19
d_gene: TRBD2
abundance: NA
len: 15
j_gene: TRBJ2-3

CDR3nt: TGTGCCAGCAGTTTCCCGGGACAGGGGGCATCCTATAATTCACCCCTCCACTTT
CDR3aa: CASSFPGQGASYNSPLHF
v_gene: TRBV6-2/TRBV6-3
d_gene: TRBD1
abundance: once
len: 18
j_gene: TRBJ1-6

CDR3nt: TGTGCCAGCCCAAGACTGGGACTAGCGTATTCAGATACGCAGTATTTT
CDR3aa: CASPRLGLAYSDTQYF
v_gene: TRBV12-1
d_gene: NA
abundance: NA
len: 16
j_gene: TRBJ2-3

CDR3nt: TGCAGCGTCCGACCCCAAGAAAACAGTGACGCTTTCTTT
CDR3aa: CSVRPQENSDAFF
v_gene: TRBV29-1
d_gene: NA
abundance: NA
len: 13
j_gene: TRBJ1-1

CDR3nt: TGCGCCAGCAGCCTTGGGACAGGGAATGGAAACACCATATATTTT
CDR3aa: CASSLGTGNGNTIYF
v_gene: TRBV5-1
d_gene: TRBD1
abundance: NA
len: 15
j_gene: TRBJ1-3

CDR3nt: TGTGCCAGCAGCGTGGGGCGGGGGAGTGGGAATGAGCAGTTCTTC
CDR3aa: CASSVGRGSGNEQFF
v_gene: TRBV9
d_gene: TRBD2
abundance: few
len: 15
j_gene: TRBJ2-1

CDR3nt: TGTGCCAGCAGTTTGAGGACAGGGGGGAACATTCAGTACTTC
CDR3aa: CASSLRTGGNIQYF
v_gene: TRBV27
d_gene: TRBD1
abundance: NA
len: 14
j_gene: TRBJ2-4

CDR3nt: TGTGCCAGTAGTAGGGGACTACGTAATGAGCAGTTCTTC
CDR3aa: CASSRGLRNEQFF
v_gene: TRBV19
d_gene: TRBD2
abundance: NA
len: 13
j_gene: TRBJ2-1